At least ten counts were recorded for the clone carrying this T cell receptor beta chain. Its antigen remains unidentified. One end of the junction fails to match germline, which may point to a read error. Molecular barcoding with unique molecular identifiers was used for the TCRbeta library. TCRdb re-analysed the PCR reads in MiXCR, keeping a single row per CDR3 protein. The sample holds 450,000 to 600,000 distinct CDR3 sequences; about 10% are singletons and the top ten take 2%. This specimen comes from a study of T-cell reconstitution after alpha-beta-depleted transplantation in children. General observations from the study: For some patients, TCRbeta diversity was high at day 60 because of recipient T cells and thymic progenitors that survived. Most T-cell counts and diversity one year after the transplant came from T cells that were newly produced.

Germline CDR1 SGHRS, CDR2 YFSETQ. The CDR3 has 11 amino acids. The V gene is TRBV5-1, the J gene TRBJ2-5; D gene ambiguous. Here the sequenced sample was PBMCs, taken before TCRalphabeta/CD19-depleted stem cell transplant. The TCR sequence derives from a child aged 2 to 10 with inherited bone marrow failure, due to receive a stem cell transplant. Here the CDR3 DNA reads TGTGCCAGCAGTTTTAGGGAGACCCAGTACTTC. It is translated as CASSFRETQYF.